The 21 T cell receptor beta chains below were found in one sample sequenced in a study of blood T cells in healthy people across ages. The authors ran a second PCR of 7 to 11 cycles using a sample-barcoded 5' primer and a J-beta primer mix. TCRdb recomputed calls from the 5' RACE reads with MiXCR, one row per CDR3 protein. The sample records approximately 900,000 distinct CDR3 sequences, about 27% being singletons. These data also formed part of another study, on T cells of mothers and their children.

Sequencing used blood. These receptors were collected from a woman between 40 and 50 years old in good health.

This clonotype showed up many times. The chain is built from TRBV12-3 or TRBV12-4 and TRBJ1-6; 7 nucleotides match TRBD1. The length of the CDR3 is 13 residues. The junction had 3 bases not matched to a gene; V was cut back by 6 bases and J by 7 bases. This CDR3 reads CASSSTGNSPLHF. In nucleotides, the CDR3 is TGTGCCAGCAGCTCGACAGGGAATTCACCCCTCCACTTT.

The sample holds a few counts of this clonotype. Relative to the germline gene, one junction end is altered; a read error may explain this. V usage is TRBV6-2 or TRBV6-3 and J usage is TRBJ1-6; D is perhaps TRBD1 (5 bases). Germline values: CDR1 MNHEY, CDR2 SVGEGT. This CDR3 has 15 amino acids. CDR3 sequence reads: CASSYSKGSTSPLHF. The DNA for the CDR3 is TGTGCCAGCAGCTACTCCAAGGGGTCGACTTCACCCCTCCACTTT.

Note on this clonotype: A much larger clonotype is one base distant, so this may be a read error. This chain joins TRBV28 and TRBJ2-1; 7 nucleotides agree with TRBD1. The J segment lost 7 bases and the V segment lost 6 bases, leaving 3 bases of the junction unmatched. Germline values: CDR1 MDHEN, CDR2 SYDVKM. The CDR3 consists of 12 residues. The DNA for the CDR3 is TGTGCCAGCAGACCCAGGGGGAATGAGCAGTTCTTC. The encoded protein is CASRPRGNEQFF. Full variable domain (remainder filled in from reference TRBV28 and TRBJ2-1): DVKVTQSSRYLVKRTGEKVFLECVQDMDHENMFWYRQDPGLGLRLIYFSYDVKMKEKGDIPEGYSVSREKKERFSLILESASTNQTSMYLCASRPRGNEQFFGPGTRLTVL.

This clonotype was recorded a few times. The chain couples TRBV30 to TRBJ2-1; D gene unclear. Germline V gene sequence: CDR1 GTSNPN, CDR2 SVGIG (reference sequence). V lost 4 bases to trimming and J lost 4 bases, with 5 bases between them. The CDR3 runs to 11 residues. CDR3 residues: CAWTLYNEQFF. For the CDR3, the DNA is TGTGCCTGGACCCTATACAATGAGCAGTTCTTC.

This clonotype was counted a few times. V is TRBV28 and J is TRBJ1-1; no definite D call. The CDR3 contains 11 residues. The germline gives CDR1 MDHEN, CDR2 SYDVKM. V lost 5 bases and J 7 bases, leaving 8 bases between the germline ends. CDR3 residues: CASSNAVEAFF. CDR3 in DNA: TGTGCCAGCAGTAATGCAGTTGAAGCTTTCTTT. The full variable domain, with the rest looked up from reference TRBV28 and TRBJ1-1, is DVKVTQSSRYLVKRTGEKVFLECVQDMDHENMFWYRQDPGLGLRLIYFSYDVKMKEKGDIPEGYSVSREKKERFSLILESASTNQTSMYLCASSNAVEAFFGQGTRLTVV.

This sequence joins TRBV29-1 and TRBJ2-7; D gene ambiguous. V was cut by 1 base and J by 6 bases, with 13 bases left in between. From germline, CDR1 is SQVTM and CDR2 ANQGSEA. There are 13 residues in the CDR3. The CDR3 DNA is TGCAGCGTTGAAGCTTTCGACACCACCGAGCAGTACTTC. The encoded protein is CSVEAFDTTEQYF.

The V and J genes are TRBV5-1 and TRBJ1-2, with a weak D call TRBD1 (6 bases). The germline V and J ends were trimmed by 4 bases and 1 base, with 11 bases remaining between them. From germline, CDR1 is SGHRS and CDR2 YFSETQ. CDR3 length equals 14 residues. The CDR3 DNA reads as TGCGCCAGCAGCCCGTCGGACAGTAACTATGGCTACACCTTC. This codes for CASSPSDSNYGYTF.

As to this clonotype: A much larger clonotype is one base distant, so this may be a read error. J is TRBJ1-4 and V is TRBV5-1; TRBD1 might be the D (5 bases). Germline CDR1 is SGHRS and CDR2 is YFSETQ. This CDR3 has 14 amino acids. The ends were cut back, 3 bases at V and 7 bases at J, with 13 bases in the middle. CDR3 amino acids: CASSWERDGEKLFF. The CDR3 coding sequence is TGCGCCAGCAGCTGGGAGCGGGACGGTGAAAAACTGTTTTTT.

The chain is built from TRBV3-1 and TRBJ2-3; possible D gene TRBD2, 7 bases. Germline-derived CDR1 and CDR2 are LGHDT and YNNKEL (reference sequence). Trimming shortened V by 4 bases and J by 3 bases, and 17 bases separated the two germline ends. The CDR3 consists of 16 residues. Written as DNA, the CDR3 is TGTGCCAGCAGCCGAGTGGGCGGGGGCGGTACAGATACGCAGTATTTT. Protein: CASSRVGGGGTDTQYF.

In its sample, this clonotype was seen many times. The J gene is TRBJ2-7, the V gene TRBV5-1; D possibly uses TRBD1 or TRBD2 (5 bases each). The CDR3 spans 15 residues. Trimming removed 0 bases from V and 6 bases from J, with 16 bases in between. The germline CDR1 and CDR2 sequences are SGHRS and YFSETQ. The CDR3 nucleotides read TGCGCCAGCAGCTTGGATCTTGGGACCCCTCGCGAGCAGTACTTC. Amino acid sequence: CASSLDLGTPREQYF.

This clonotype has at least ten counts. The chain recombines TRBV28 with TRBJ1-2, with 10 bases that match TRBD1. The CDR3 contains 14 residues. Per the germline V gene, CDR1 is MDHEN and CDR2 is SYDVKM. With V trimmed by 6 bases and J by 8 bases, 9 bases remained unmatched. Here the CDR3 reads CASRRQGADRGYTF. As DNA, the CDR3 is TGTGCCAGCAGGCGACAGGGGGCCGATAGAGGCTACACCTTC.

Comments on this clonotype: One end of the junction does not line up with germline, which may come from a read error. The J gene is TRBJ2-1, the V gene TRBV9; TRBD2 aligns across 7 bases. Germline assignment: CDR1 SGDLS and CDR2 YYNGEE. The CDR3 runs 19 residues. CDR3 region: CASGVEGGASYGSYNEQFF. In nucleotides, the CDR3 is TGTGCCAGCGGCGTAGAGGGAGGGGCCTCCTATGGGTCCTACAATGAGCAGTTCTTC. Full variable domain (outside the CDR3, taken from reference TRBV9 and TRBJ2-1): DSGVTQTPKHLITATGQRVTLRCSPRSGDLSVYWYQQSLDQGLQFLIQYYNGEERAKGNILERFSAQQFPDLHSELNLSSLELGDSALYFCASGVEGGASYGSYNEQFFGPGTRLTVL.

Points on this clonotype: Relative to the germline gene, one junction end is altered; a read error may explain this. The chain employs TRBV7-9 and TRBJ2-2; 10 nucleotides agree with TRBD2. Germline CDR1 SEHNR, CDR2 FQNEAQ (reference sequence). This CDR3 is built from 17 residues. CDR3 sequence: CASSPSTSGANTGEPFF. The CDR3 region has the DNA TGTGCCAGCAGCCCTAGTACTAGCGGGGCGAACACCGGGGAGCCGTTTTTT.

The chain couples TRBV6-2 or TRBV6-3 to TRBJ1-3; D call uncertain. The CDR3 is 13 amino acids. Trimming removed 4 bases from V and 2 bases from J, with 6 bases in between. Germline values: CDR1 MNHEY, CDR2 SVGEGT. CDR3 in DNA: TGTGCCAGCAGTTCCGGGACTGGAAACACCATATATTTT. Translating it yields CASSSGTGNTIYF.

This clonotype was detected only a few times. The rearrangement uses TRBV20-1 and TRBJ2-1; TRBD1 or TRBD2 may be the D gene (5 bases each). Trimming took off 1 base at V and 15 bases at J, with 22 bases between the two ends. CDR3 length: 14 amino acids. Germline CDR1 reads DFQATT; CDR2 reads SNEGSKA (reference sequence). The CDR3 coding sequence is TGCAGTGCTAGAGGCTCTGGGGACCTTTCGTTGCTGTTCTTC. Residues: CSARGSGDLSLLFF.

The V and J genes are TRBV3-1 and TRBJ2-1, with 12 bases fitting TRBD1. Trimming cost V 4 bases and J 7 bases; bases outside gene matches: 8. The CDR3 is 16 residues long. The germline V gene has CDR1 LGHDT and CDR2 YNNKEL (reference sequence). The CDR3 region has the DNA TGTGCCAGCAGCCCGTGGGACAGGGGGCAAGGAAATGAGCAGTTCTTC. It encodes CASSPWDRGQGNEQFF.

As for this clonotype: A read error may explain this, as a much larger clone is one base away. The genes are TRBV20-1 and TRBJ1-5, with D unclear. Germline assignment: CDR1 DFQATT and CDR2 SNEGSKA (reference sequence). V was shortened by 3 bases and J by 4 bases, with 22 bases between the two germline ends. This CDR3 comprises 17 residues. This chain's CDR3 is CSASLMVTRGLNQPQHF. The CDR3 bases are TGCAGTGCTAGCCTAATGGTGACCCGGGGTCTAAATCAGCCCCAGCATTTT.

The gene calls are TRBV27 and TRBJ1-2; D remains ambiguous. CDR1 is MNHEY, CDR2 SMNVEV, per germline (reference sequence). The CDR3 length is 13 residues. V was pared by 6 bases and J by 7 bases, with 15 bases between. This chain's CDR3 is CASSPFPGTGYTF. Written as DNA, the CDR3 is TGTGCCAGCAGCCCTTTTCCGGGAACTGGCTACACCTTC.

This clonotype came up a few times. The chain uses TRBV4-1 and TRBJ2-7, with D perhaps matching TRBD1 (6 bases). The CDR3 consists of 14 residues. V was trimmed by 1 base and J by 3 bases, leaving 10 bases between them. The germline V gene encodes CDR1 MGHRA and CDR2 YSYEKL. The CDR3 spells CASSQAVQGYEQYF. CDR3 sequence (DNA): TGCGCCAGCAGCCAAGCGGTACAGGGCTACGAGCAGTACTTC.

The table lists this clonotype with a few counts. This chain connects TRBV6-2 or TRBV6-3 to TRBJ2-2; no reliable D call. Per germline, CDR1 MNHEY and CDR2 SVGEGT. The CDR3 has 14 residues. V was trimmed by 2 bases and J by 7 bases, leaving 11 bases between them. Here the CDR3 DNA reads TGTGCCAGCAGTTACCTGGACGTCAACGGGGAGCTGTTTTTT. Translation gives CASSYLDVNGELFF.

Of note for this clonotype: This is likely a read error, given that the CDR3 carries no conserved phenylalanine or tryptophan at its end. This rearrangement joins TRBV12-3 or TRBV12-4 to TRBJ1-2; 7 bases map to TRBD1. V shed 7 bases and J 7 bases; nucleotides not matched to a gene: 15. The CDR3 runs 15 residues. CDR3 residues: CASTQAARQGGGYTC. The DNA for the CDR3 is TGTGCCAGCACCCAGGCGGCCCGACAGGGTGGTGGCTACACCTGC.